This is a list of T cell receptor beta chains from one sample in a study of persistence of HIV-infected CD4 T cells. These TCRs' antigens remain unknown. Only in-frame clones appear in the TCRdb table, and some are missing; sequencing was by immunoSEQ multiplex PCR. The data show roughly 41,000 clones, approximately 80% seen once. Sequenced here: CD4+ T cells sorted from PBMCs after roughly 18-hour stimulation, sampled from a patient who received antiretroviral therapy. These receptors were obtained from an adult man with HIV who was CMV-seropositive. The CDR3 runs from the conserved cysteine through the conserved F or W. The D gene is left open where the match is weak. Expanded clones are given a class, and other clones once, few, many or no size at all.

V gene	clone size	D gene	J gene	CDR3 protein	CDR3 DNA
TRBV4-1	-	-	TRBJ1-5	CASSHPDLTTGPQHF	TGCGCCAGCAGCCATCCCGACCTTACGACAGGACCCCAGCATTTT
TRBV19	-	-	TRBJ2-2	CASSPPVFTGELFF	TGTGCCAGTAGTCCCCCGGTGTTCACCGGGGAGCTGTTTTTT
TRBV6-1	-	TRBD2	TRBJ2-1	CASSEARAGGLNEQFF	TGTGCCAGCAGTGAAGCGCGAGCGGGGGGCCTCAATGAGCAGTTCTTC
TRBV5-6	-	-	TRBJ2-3	CASSLRAGTDTQYF	TGTGCCAGCAGCTTGAGGGCAGGGACGGATACGCAGTATTTT
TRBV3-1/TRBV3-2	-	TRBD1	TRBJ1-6	CASSHGPPGQATPLHF	TGTGCCAGCAGCCATGGTCCTCCGGGACAGGCAACACCCCTCCACTTT
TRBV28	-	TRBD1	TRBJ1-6	CASSPLGQGKNSPLHF	TGTGCCAGCAGTCCTCTCGGACAGGGGAAGAATTCACCCCTCCACTTT
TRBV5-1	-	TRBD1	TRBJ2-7	CASSYIDRDRAFFISSYEQYF	TGCGCCAGCAGCTATATAGACCGGGACAGGGCATTTTTTATTTCCTCCTACGAGCAGTACTTC
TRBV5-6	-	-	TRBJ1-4	CASSGGVTTNEKLFF	TGTGCCAGCAGCGGCGGGGTTACCACTAATGAAAAACTGTTTTTT
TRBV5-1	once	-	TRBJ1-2	CASSTGNNYGYTF	TGCGCCAGCAGTACAGGGAATAACTATGGCTACACCTTC
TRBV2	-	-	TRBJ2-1	CASRQGEWDEQFF	TGTGCCAGCAGGCAGGGTGAGTGGGATGAGCAGTTCTTC
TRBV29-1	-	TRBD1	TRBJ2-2	CSVAFGTGGTGELFF	TGCAGCGTAGCATTTGGGACAGGGGGCACCGGGGAGCTGTTTTTT
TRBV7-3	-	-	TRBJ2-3	CASSLSRERTDTQYF	TGTGCCAGCAGCTTAAGCCGGGAACGCACAGATACGCAGTATTTT
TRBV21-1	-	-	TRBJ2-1	CASSKIPRWFHEQFF	TGTGCCAGCAGCAAAATCCCGCGGTGGTTTCATGAGCAGTTCTTC
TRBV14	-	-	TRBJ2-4	CASSQEVGGAKNIQYF	TGTGCCAGCAGCCAAGAGGTCGGGGGAGCCAAAAACATTCAGTACTTC
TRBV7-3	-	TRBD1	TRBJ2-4	CASSSAGTVKNIQYF	TGTGCCAGCAGCTCCGCCGGGACAGTTAAAAACATTCAGTACTTC
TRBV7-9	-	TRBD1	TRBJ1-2	CASSLVGTESYGYTF	TGTGCCAGCAGCTTAGTGGGGACAGAGAGCTATGGCTACACCTTC
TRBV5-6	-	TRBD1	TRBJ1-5	CASNPQGAGQPQHF	TGTGCCAGCAACCCACAGGGGGCGGGTCAGCCCCAGCATTTT
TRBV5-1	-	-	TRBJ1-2	CASSLEVANYGYTF	TGCGCCAGCAGCTTGGAGGTAGCCAACTATGGCTACACCTTC
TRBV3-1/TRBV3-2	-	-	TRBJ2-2	CASSQIRVTGELFF	TGTGCCAGCAGCCAAATAAGAGTTACCGGGGAGCTGTTTTTT
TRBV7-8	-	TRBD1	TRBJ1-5	CASSPADRGRQPQHF	TGTGCCAGCAGCCCCGCCGACAGGGGGCGGCAGCCCCAGCATTTT
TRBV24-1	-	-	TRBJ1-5	CATSDLDSPNQPQHF	TGTGCCACCAGTGACCTGGACAGTCCCAATCAGCCCCAGCATTTT
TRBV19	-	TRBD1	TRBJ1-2	CASSISGQGRNGYTF	TGTGCCAGTAGTATAAGCGGACAGGGACGAAATGGCTACACCTTC
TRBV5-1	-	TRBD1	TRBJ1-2	CASSGGQGSYGYTF	TGCGCCAGCAGCGGGGGACAGGGCAGCTATGGCTACACCTTC
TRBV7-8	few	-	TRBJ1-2	CASSREGGHLYGYTF	TGTGCCAGCAGCCGAGAGGGGGGACACCTCTATGGCTACACCTTC
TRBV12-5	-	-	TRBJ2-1	CASGLKGVDEQFF	TGTGCTAGTGGTTTAAAAGGGGTCGATGAGCAGTTCTTC
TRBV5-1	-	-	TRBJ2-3	CASSLAGPGDTQYF	TGCGCCAGCAGCTTGGCGGGGCCCGGGGATACGCAGTATTTT
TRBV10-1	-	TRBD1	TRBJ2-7	CASSGEGQGAYEQYF	TGCGCCAGCAGTGGCGAAGGACAGGGGGCCTACGAGCAGTACTTC
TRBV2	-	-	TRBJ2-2	CASSRGRVLNTGELFF	TGTGCCAGCAGTCGCGGGCGGGTCCTGAACACCGGGGAGCTGTTTTTT
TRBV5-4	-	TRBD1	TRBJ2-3	CASSSPGGPSTDTQYF	TGTGCCAGCAGCAGTCCAGGGGGCCCTAGCACAGATACGCAGTATTTT
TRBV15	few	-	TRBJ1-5	CATSSLPQGLGNQPQHF	TGTGCCACCAGCAGCCTTCCTCAGGGGCTAGGCAATCAGCCCCAGCATTTT
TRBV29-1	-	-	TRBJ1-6	CSVSGAGNSPLHF	TGCAGCGTTTCGGGGGCGGGTAATTCACCCCTCCACTTT
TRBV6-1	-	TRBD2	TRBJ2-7	CASSEVTSGTGLREQYF	TGTGCCAGCAGTGAAGTGACCAGCGGGACGGGGTTGAGAGAGCAGTACTTC